The next 20 T cell receptor beta chains were all read from a single sample in a study of blood T cell repertoires in COVID-19. Libraries were prepared by immunoSEQ multiplex PCR; TCRdb keeps only in-frame clonotypes and omits some of them. The table includes tens of thousands of clones, about 77% detected once. The sample consisted of peripheral blood. Receptors were obtained from a human donor in a cohort sampled during active COVID-19.

This clone was counted between two and nine times. CDR3 in amino acids: CATRLVPSQLAGNTIYF. The CDR3 DNA is TGTGCCACCCGACTTGTACCATCCCAGCTGGCTGGAAACACCATATATTTT. The chain has TRBV10-3 and TRBJ1-3; D ambiguous. The CDR3 contains 17 residues. Germline V gene lookup returns CDR1 ENHRY and CDR2 SYGVKD. The V end was cut by 10 bases, the J end by 2 bases, with 24 bases between.

The chain is built from TRBV11-2 and TRBJ2-1; 10 bases match TRBD2. Germline trimming cut 5 bases from V and 7 bases from J; bases unmatched to any gene: 17. CDR3 size: 18 residues. CDR1 and CDR2 from the germline V gene are SGHAT and FQNNGV. CDR3 DNA sequence: TGTGCCAGCAGCCTTAAGACTAGCGGGTTGGGCACTCCTAATGAGCAGTTCTTC. This encodes CASSLKTSGLGTPNEQFF.

The chain joins TRBV6-5 to TRBJ2-7; D might be TRBD2 (6 bases). V lost 0 bases and J lost 5, with 14 bases in between. CDR3 length equals 15 residues. Germline V gene data show CDR1 as MNHEY and CDR2 as SVGAGI. The CDR3: CASSYSPETRNEQYF. The CDR3 nucleotides read TGTGCCAGCAGTTACTCCCCCGAGACTAGAAACGAGCAGTACTTC.

This chain connects TRBV6-5 to TRBJ2-5, with a possible D match to TRBD1 (5 bases). This CDR3 has 15 amino acids. The germline CDR1 and CDR2 sequences are MNHEY and SVGAGI. V was shortened by 6 bases and J by 4 bases, with 18 bases between the two germline ends. As DNA, the CDR3 is TGTGCCAGCAGAACATGGGGCCGGACCCGAGAGACCCAGTACTTC. Its protein product is CASRTWGRTRETQYF.

The rearrangement uses TRBV7-9 and TRBJ2-2, with 7 bases matching TRBD2. Germline loops: CDR1 SEHNR, CDR2 FQNEAQ (reference sequence). The CDR3 is 18 residues long. J was trimmed by 4 bases and V by 5 bases; bases with no gene match: 16. The chain's CDR3 is CASSPLSGAGEGTGELFF. In nucleotides, the CDR3 is TGTGCCAGCAGCCCCCTGAGTGGGGCGGGAGAAGGCACCGGGGAGCTGTTTTTT.

The gene calls are TRBV9 and TRBJ2-1, with TRBD2 identical over 8 bases. The V gene's germline CDR1 is SGDLS and CDR2 YYNGEE. This CDR3 is built from 14 residues. The J segment lost 8 bases and the V segment lost 4 bases, leaving 8 bases of the junction unmatched. CDR3 sequence reads: CASSFERGPHEQFF. Written as DNA, the CDR3 is TGTGCCAGCAGCTTCGAGCGGGGGCCCCATGAGCAGTTCTTC. Looking up the rest from reference TRBV9 and TRBJ2-1 gives the full variable domain: DSGVTQTPKHLITATGQRVTLRCSPRSGDLSVYWYQQSLDQGLQFLIQYYNGEERAKGNILERFSAQQFPDLHSELNLSSLELGDSALYFCASSFERGPHEQFFGPGTRLTVL.

J is TRBJ1-2 and V is TRBV7-3, with 8 bases fitting TRBD1. The J segment lost 5 bases and the V segment lost 5 bases, leaving 16 bases of the junction unmatched. The germline gives CDR1 SGHTA, CDR2 FQGTGA. CDR3 length: 17 residues. The CDR3 sequence is CASSPNPTDRGWYGYTF. DNA of the CDR3: TGTGCCAGCAGCCCAAACCCCACCGACAGGGGTTGGTATGGCTACACCTTC. Looking up the rest from reference TRBV7-3 and TRBJ1-2 gives the full variable domain: GAGVSQTPSNKVTEKGKYVELRCDPISGHTALYWYRQSLGQGPEFLIYFQGTGAADDSGLPNDRFFAVRPEGSVSTLKIQRTERGDSAVYLCASSPNPTDRGWYGYTFGSGTRLTVV.

The chain's CDR3 is CASSFHRRGGHNEQFF. CDR3 nucleotide sequence: TGTGCCAGCAGCTTTCATAGGCGGGGAGGTCACAATGAGCAGTTCTTC. This chain connects TRBV3-1 (or the pseudogene TRBV3-2) to TRBJ2-1; D might be TRBD2 (6 bases). CDR3 length equals 16 residues. Germline V lookup: CDR1 LGHDT, CDR2 YNNKEL (reference sequence). Trimming removed 5 bases at V and 5 bases at J, with 19 bases between.

For the CDR3, the DNA is TGTGCCTGGAGCGAAGCCGGGACATACTCTGGGGCCAACGTCCTGACTTTC. It codes for CAWSEAGTYSGANVLTF. The chain combines TRBV30 with TRBJ2-6; the D gene is possibly TRBD1 (6 bases). Germline lookup yields CDR1 GTSNPN and CDR2 SVGIG (reference sequence). This CDR3 has 17 residues. With 3 bases removed from V and 0 bases from J, the gap between germline ends came to 15 bases.

This chain links TRBV18 with TRBJ1-5, with D uncertain. Germline V gene sequence: CDR1 KGHSH, CDR2 LQKENI. The length of the CDR3 is 14 residues. Between the trimmed V and J ends, which lost 5 bases and 0 bases, there was a span of 8 bases. Here the CDR3 reads CASSEDYSNQPQHF. CDR3 bases: TGTGCCAGCTCAGAGGATTATAGCAATCAGCCCCAGCATTTT.

The chain joins TRBV5-1 to TRBJ2-7; 10 bases are a match to TRBD1. Germline V gives CDR1 SGHRS, CDR2 YFSETQ. The CDR3 has 15 amino acids. V was clipped by 0 bases and J by 7 bases; unmatched bases: 7. The CDR3, as DNA: TGCGCCAGCAGCTTGGTGACAGGGGGCTTTGGTGAGCAGTACTTC. It specifies CASSLVTGGFGEQYF. Full variable domain (missing parts from reference TRBV5-1 and TRBJ2-7): KAGVTQTPRYLIKTRGQQVTLSCSPISGHRSVSWYQQTPGQGLQFLFEYFSETQRNKGNFPGRFSGRQFSNSRSEMNVSTLELGDSALYLCASSLVTGGFGEQYFGPGTRLTVT.

The chain joins TRBV6-1 to TRBJ1-4, with D possibly being TRBD1 (5 bases). CDR1 is MNHNS, CDR2 SASEGT, per germline. The CDR3 is made up of 17 amino acids. Deletions cut 2 bases from V and 0 bases from J, with 13 bases between. In nucleotides, the CDR3 is TGTGCCAGCAGTGAACCAGGGTATGGGGCAACTAATGAAAAACTGTTTTTT. Residues: CASSEPGYGATNEKLFF.

The V call is TRBV29-1, the J call TRBJ1-2; D perhaps matches TRBD1 (5 bases). Trimming cost V 6 bases and J 10 bases, with 12 bases left between them. The CDR3 has 10 amino acids. Germline values: CDR1 SQVTM, CDR2 ANQGSEA. The CDR3 DNA reads TGCAGCGTCGGTGACAGAGACTACACCTTC. This encodes CSVGDRDYTF. The entire variable domain, with the rest obtained from reference TRBV29-1 and TRBJ1-2, is as follows: SAVISQKPSRDICQRGTSLTIQCQVDSQVTMMFWYRQQPGQSLTLIATANQGSEATYESGFVIDKFPISRPNLTFSTLTVSNMSPEDSSIYLCSVGDRDYTFGSGTRLTVV.

This clone was counted many times. This chain joins TRBV5-6 and TRBJ2-7; weak D call: TRBD1 (5 bases). The CDR3 extends over 12 amino acids. Germline V gives CDR1 SGHDT, CDR2 YYEEEE. Deletions cut 3 bases from V and 4 bases from J, with 8 bases between. CDR3 residues: CASSSPGYEQYF. For the CDR3, the DNA is TGTGCCAGCAGCTCCCCAGGGTACGAGCAGTACTTC.

Only a few counts were recorded for this clone. This rearrangement joins TRBV7-9 to TRBJ2-5; 8 positions match TRBD2. Germline V gene sequence: CDR1 SEHNR, CDR2 FQNEAQ (reference sequence). The CDR3 runs 16 residues. The J segment lost 3 bases and the V segment lost 4 bases, leaving 10 bases of the junction unmatched. The CDR3 loop is CASSSLGGGKKETQYF. The CDR3 nucleotides are TGTGCCAGCAGCTCACTCGGCGGGGGGAAGAAAGAGACCCAGTACTTC.

The V and J genes are TRBV5-4 and TRBJ2-6, with D possibly matching TRBD2 (6 bases). The CDR3 is made up of 16 amino acids. Trimming stripped 0 bases from V and 5 bases from J, with 12 bases between. Germline V CDR1 and CDR2: SGHNT, YYREEE (reference sequence). The CDR3 protein is CASSLAWGVRANVLTF. The CDR3 bases are TGTGCCAGCAGCTTGGCGTGGGGGGTACGGGCCAACGTCCTGACTTTC.

V and J are TRBV10-2 and TRBJ2-2; TRBD1 agrees at 8 bases. CDR3 length: 14 residues. CDR1 and CDR2 from the germline V gene are WSHSY and SAAADI. The J segment lost 2 bases and the V segment lost 6 bases, leaving 2 bases of the junction unmatched. CDR3 sequence: CASRGQGNTGELFF. CDR3 sequence (DNA): TGCGCCAGCAGAGGACAGGGAAACACCGGGGAGCTGTTTTTT.

Here the CDR3 DNA reads TGTGCCAGCAGTTACGAGGGGGCGGGAAATGCAAATGGCTACACCTTC. This codes for CASSYEGAGNANGYTF. The J gene is TRBJ1-2, the V gene TRBV6-5; 7 nucleotides match TRBD1. V lost 2 bases and J lost 6; bases outside the gene matches: 12. Germline-derived CDR1 and CDR2 are MNHEY and SVGAGI. The CDR3 spans 16 residues.

For the CDR3, the DNA is TGTGCCAGCAGCTTGGGCGGGGGCCTCTCCTACGAGCAGTACTTC. It translates to CASSLGGGLSYEQYF. The chain links TRBV5-5 to TRBJ2-7, with D maybe TRBD2 (7 bases). V dropped 0 bases and J dropped 0 bases, with 10 bases sitting between them. CDR3 length: 15 residues. In germline, CDR1 is SGHKS, CDR2 YYEKEE (reference sequence).

This clone was counted between two and nine times. J is TRBJ1-6 and V is TRBV28; D is uncertain. CDR1 is MDHEN, CDR2 SYDVKM, per germline. The ends were cut back, 7 bases at V and 7 bases at J, with 11 bases in the middle. CDR3 length: 13 residues. CDR3 protein: CASITSGNSPLHF. The CDR3 DNA follows: TGTGCCAGCATTACCTCGGGGAATTCACCCCTCCACTTT.